These T cell receptor beta chains were read from a single sample in a study of T cells in Graves' hyperthyroidism and ophthalmopathy. TCRdb reanalysed the multiplex PCR reads using MiXCR and keeps one entry per CDR3 protein. Of some 250,000 distinct CDR3 sequences listed, roughly 14% were seen once; the top ten hold roughly 14%. What was sequenced was blood. Receptors were obtained from a woman in her thirties or forties with Graves' hyperthyroidism that later progressed to Graves' ophthalmopathy. Each CDR3 is given with its conserved first and last residue. The D gene is left open where the match is weak. Rows give clone size only sometimes, using once, few, many, or a class for an expanded clone.

clone size: many; V gene: TRBV28; J gene: TRBJ2-5; D gene: NA; CDR3 DNA: TGTGCCAGCAGTTTTAATGTTGGGCAGGGCACGGAGACCCAGTACTTC; CDR3 protein: CASSFNVGQGTETQYF
clone size: many; V gene: TRBV30; J gene: TRBJ1-1; D gene: NA; CDR3 DNA: TGTGCCTGGAAGGTTGGACCGAACACTGAAGCTTTCTTT; CDR3 protein: CAWKVGPNTEAFF
clone size: many; V gene: TRBV6-5; J gene: TRBJ2-6; D gene: NA; CDR3 DNA: TGTGCCAGCAGTTACTCATTATTTACGTCTCGTCGCTCTGGGGCCAACGTCCTGACTTTC; CDR3 protein: CASSYSLFTSRRSGANVLTF
clone size: many; V gene: TRBV6-1; J gene: TRBJ2-7; D gene: NA; CDR3 DNA: TGTGCCAGCAGTGACCAATACGAGCAGTACTTC; CDR3 protein: CASSDQYEQYF
clone size: many; V gene: TRBV2; J gene: TRBJ1-4; D gene: NA; CDR3 DNA: TGTGCCAGCTCCGGGCTTGAGGATGAAAAACTGTTTTTT; CDR3 protein: CASSGLEDEKLFF
clone size: few; V gene: TRBV18; J gene: TRBJ1-2; D gene: NA; CDR3 DNA: TGTGCCAGCTCACCCTGGGGAGAGGACTATGGCTACACCTTC; CDR3 protein: CASSPWGEDYGYTF
clone size: few; V gene: TRBV5-1; J gene: TRBJ2-2; D gene: NA; CDR3 DNA: TGCGCCAGCAGCTTGGTATCGAGGAACACCGGGGAGCTGTTTTTT; CDR3 protein: CASSLVSRNTGELFF
clone size: few; V gene: TRBV29-1; J gene: TRBJ2-7; D gene: NA; CDR3 DNA: TGCAGCGTGGGCGGCCCCTCGCACTCCTACGAGCAGTACTTC; CDR3 protein: CSVGGPSHSYEQYF
clone size: many; V gene: TRBV7-3; J gene: TRBJ2-3; D gene: NA; CDR3 DNA: TGTGCCAGCAGCTTAATGCCTAGCACAGATACGCAGTATTTT; CDR3 protein: CASSLMPSTDTQYF
clone size: many; V gene: TRBV28; J gene: TRBJ1-2; D gene: NA; CDR3 DNA: TGTGCCAGCAACCAAGACGGTCCCTATGGCTACACCTTC; CDR3 protein: CASNQDGPYGYTF
clone size: NA; V gene: TRBV2; J gene: TRBJ1-1; D gene: TRBD1; CDR3 DNA: TGTGCCAGCAAGAAGGACAGGGGGCGGACTGAAGCTTTCTTT; CDR3 protein: CASKKDRGRTEAFF
clone size: many; V gene: TRBV12-3/TRBV12-4; J gene: TRBJ1-1; D gene: NA; CDR3 DNA: TGTGCCAGCAGTGCAGGGTTCACTGAAGCTTTCTTT; CDR3 protein: CASSAGFTEAFF
clone size: many; V gene: TRBV4-1; J gene: TRBJ2-4; D gene: NA; CDR3 DNA: TGCGCCAGCAGCCAGGGCGGGGGCAGGGGAAACATTCAGTACTTC; CDR3 protein: CASSQGGGRGNIQYF
clone size: many; V gene: TRBV11-2; J gene: TRBJ2-7; D gene: TRBD2; CDR3 DNA: TGTGCCAGCAGTTTTTTTCCCCTGACTAGCGGGGTCTCCTACGAGCAGTACTTC; CDR3 protein: CASSFFPLTSGVSYEQYF
clone size: few; V gene: TRBV5-6; J gene: TRBJ1-1; D gene: NA; CDR3 DNA: TGTGCCAGCAGCTTGGTTCAGGGAAATGAAGCTTTCTTT; CDR3 protein: CASSLVQGNEAFF
clone size: many; V gene: TRBV5-8; J gene: TRBJ2-3; D gene: NA; CDR3 DNA: TGTGCCAGCAGCCCCGGGACCTACTACACAGATACGCAGTATTTT; CDR3 protein: CASSPGTYYTDTQYF
clone size: many; V gene: TRBV12-3/TRBV12-4; J gene: TRBJ2-3; D gene: TRBD2; CDR3 DNA: TGTGCCAGCAAGGGGACTAGCGGCACAGATACGCAGTATTTT; CDR3 protein: CASKGTSGTDTQYF
clone size: many; V gene: TRBV18; J gene: TRBJ2-1; D gene: TRBD2; CDR3 DNA: TGTGCCAGCTCACCCATCGGCGGGAGCTCCTACAATGAGCAGTTCTTC; CDR3 protein: CASSPIGGSSYNEQFF
clone size: NA; V gene: TRBV7-9; J gene: TRBJ2-1; D gene: TRBD2; CDR3 DNA: TGTGCCAGCAGCCTAAGCGGGGCATCCTACAATGAGCAGTTCTTC; CDR3 protein: CASSLSGASYNEQFF
clone size: many; V gene: TRBV6-1; J gene: TRBJ1-5; D gene: NA; CDR3 DNA: TGTGCCAGCAGTGGGGGGGGGCCGAGCAATCAGCCCCAGCATTTT; CDR3 protein: CASSGGGPSNQPQHF
clone size: many; V gene: TRBV19; J gene: TRBJ2-1; D gene: NA; CDR3 DNA: TGTGCCAGTAGTATTAGCCTAGCGAGGTACAATGAGCAGTTCTTC; CDR3 protein: CASSISLARYNEQFF
clone size: few; V gene: TRBV7-3; J gene: TRBJ2-3; D gene: TRBD2; CDR3 DNA: TGTGCCAGCTCTTCGGGGGGAGTAGGCACAGATACGCAGTATTTT; CDR3 protein: CASSSGGVGTDTQYF
clone size: NA; V gene: TRBV20-1; J gene: TRBJ2-7; D gene: NA; CDR3 DNA: TGCAGTGCTACAGGACCGCCGCCCTACGAGCAGTACTTC; CDR3 protein: CSATGPPPYEQYF
clone size: few; V gene: TRBV9; J gene: TRBJ1-3; D gene: NA; CDR3 DNA: TGTGCCAGCAGCGTAGGGGACACCAGCTACTCTGGAAACACCATATATTTT; CDR3 protein: CASSVGDTSYSGNTIYF
clone size: many; V gene: TRBV12-3/TRBV12-4; J gene: TRBJ1-1; D gene: NA; CDR3 DNA: TGTGCCAGCAGTCTCGCGCCCCAAAGGGACACTGAAGCTTTCTTT; CDR3 protein: CASSLAPQRDTEAFF
clone size: many; V gene: TRBV7-9; J gene: TRBJ2-3; D gene: NA; CDR3 DNA: TGTGCCAGCAGCCCGCCTAGCTGGGCAGATACGCAGTATTTT; CDR3 protein: CASSPPSWADTQYF
clone size: many; V gene: TRBV15; J gene: TRBJ2-6; D gene: NA; CDR3 DNA: TGTGCCACCAGCAGAGATCTTGAGTCTGGGGCCAACGTCCTGACTTTC; CDR3 protein: CATSRDLESGANVLTF
clone size: many; V gene: TRBV6-1; J gene: TRBJ1-1; D gene: NA; CDR3 DNA: TGTGCCAGCAGTCCCTCATTGACTGAAGCTTTCTTT; CDR3 protein: CASSPSLTEAFF
clone size: many; V gene: TRBV28; J gene: TRBJ2-3; D gene: TRBD1; CDR3 DNA: TGTGCCAGCAGTTTTCCCGGGACAGGGGGAGATACGCAGTATTTT; CDR3 protein: CASSFPGTGGDTQYF
clone size: many; V gene: TRBV5-1; J gene: TRBJ2-7; D gene: TRBD2; CDR3 DNA: TGCGCCAGCAGCAGGAGCGGGGGCTACGAGCAGTACTTC; CDR3 protein: CASSRSGGYEQYF
clone size: many; V gene: TRBV7-3; J gene: TRBJ1-6; D gene: TRBD1; CDR3 DNA: TGTGCCAGCAGCTTAGAGGGACAGGTTAATTCACCCCTCCACTTT; CDR3 protein: CASSLEGQVNSPLHF
clone size: many; V gene: TRBV5-6; J gene: TRBJ1-1; D gene: NA; CDR3 DNA: TGTGCCAGCAGCTTGGTTCCGGGGGAAATGAACACTGAAGCTTTCTTT; CDR3 protein: CASSLVPGEMNTEAFF
clone size: many; V gene: TRBV6-1; J gene: TRBJ1-5; D gene: NA; CDR3 DNA: TGTGCCAGCAGTGAGAGGGAAAGGAATCAGCCCCAGCATTTT; CDR3 protein: CASSERERNQPQHF
clone size: many; V gene: TRBV9; J gene: TRBJ2-2; D gene: NA; CDR3 DNA: TGTGCCAGCAGCGCAGGGCAGGCGCTGAGGACCGGGGAGCTGTTTTTT; CDR3 protein: CASSAGQALRTGELFF
clone size: few; V gene: TRBV28; J gene: TRBJ2-4; D gene: NA; CDR3 DNA: TGTGCCAGCAGTGTAGCTGGAGCCAAAAACATTCAGTACTTC; CDR3 protein: CASSVAGAKNIQYF
clone size: NA; V gene: TRBV20-1; J gene: TRBJ2-2; D gene: NA; CDR3 DNA: TGCAGTGCTAGTGGAGAGAACGCCGGGGAGCTGTTTTTT; CDR3 protein: CSASGENAGELFF
clone size: NA; V gene: TRBV24-1; J gene: TRBJ2-5; D gene: NA; CDR3 DNA: TGTGCCACCAGTCCCGGGGAAGAGACCCAGTACTTC; CDR3 protein: CATSPGEETQYF
clone size: few; V gene: TRBV6-2/TRBV6-3; J gene: TRBJ2-1; D gene: TRBD2; CDR3 DNA: TGTGCCAACAGTTACTCGTCACTAGCGGGCCACAATGAGCAGTTCTTC; CDR3 protein: CANSYSSLAGHNEQFF
clone size: few; V gene: TRBV9; J gene: TRBJ1-6; D gene: TRBD1; CDR3 DNA: TGTGCCAGCAGCGTGAGGGACAGTCTAAATAATTCACCCCTCCACTTT; CDR3 protein: CASSVRDSLNNSPLHF
clone size: few; V gene: TRBV5-4; J gene: TRBJ2-7; D gene: NA; CDR3 DNA: TGTGCCAGCAGCCCGAGTCGGGGCAACTACGAGCAGTACTTC; CDR3 protein: CASSPSRGNYEQYF